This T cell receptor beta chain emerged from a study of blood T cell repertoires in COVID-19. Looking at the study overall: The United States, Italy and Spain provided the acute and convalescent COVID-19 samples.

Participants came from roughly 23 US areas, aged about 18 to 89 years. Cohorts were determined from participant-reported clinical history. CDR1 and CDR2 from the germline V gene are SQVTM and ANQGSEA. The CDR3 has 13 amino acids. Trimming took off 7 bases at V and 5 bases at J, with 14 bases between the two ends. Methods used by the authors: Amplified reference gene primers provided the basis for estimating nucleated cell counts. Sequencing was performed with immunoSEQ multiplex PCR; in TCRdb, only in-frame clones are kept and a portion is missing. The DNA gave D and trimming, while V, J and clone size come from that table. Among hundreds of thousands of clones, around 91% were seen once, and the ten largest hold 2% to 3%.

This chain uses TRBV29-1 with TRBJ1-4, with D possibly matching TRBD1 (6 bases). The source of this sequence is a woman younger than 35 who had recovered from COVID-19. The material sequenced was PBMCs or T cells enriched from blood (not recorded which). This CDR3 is CSAEDRPNEKLFF. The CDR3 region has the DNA TGCAGCGCCGAGGACAGACCGAATGAAAAACTGTTTTTT. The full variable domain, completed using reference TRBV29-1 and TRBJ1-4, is SAVISQKPSRDICQRGTSLTIQCQVDSQVTMMFWYRQQPGQSLTLIATANQGSEATYESGFVIDKFPISRPNLTFSTLTVSNMSPEDSSIYLCSAEDRPNEKLFFGSGTQLSVL.